This is a list of T cell receptor beta chains from one sample in a study of identifying expanded T cells in peripheral blood. Clones were sequenced by immunoSEQ multiplex PCR, and TCRdb holds only the in-frame ones, with some missing. The sample lists about 89,000 clones, approximately 83% occurring once. Material: blood. The receptors here all came from a person aged 18-70 years in good health. Both conserved end residues are part of each CDR3. The order of the fields is V gene, clone size, D gene, J gene, CDR3 DNA, CDR3 protein. The D gene is left open where the match is weak. The listing skips clone size in some rows; elsewhere it reads once, few, many or a size class.

v_call: TRBV7-9; clone_size: -; d_call: -; j_call: TRBJ2-7; cdr3_nt: TGTGCCAGCAGCTTAGCGCTGCTTCGGGAGCAGTACTTC; cdr3_aa: CASSLALLREQYF
v_call: TRBV21-1; clone_size: -; d_call: -; j_call: TRBJ2-7; cdr3_nt: TGTGCCAGCAGCAAAGGAGGGCAGGAGGGCGTACCCGAGCAGTACTTC; cdr3_aa: CASSKGGQEGVPEQYF
v_call: TRBV6-5; clone_size: -; d_call: -; j_call: TRBJ1-2; cdr3_nt: TGTGCCAGCAGATCCACCGGGACAACCTATGGCTACACCTTC; cdr3_aa: CASRSTGTTYGYTF
v_call: TRBV7-8; clone_size: few; d_call: -; j_call: TRBJ2-7; cdr3_nt: TGTGCCAGCAGCTTGGTGGGGACGGGGGACGAGCAGTACTTC; cdr3_aa: CASSLVGTGDEQYF
v_call: TRBV7-2; clone_size: -; d_call: -; j_call: TRBJ1-1; cdr3_nt: TGTGCCAGCAGCTTAGGAGTGTGGGTGAACACTGAAGCTTTCTTT; cdr3_aa: CASSLGVWVNTEAFF
v_call: TRBV7-9; clone_size: -; d_call: -; j_call: TRBJ1-1; cdr3_nt: TGTGCCAGCACCCCAAGGACGGATAGCGGCACTGAAGCTTTCTTT; cdr3_aa: CASTPRTDSGTEAFF
v_call: TRBV5-1; clone_size: -; d_call: -; j_call: TRBJ1-6; cdr3_nt: TGCGCCAGCAGCTTGGAGGGGGCCTATAATTCACCCCTCCACTTT; cdr3_aa: CASSLEGAYNSPLHF
v_call: TRBV1; clone_size: -; d_call: -; j_call: TRBJ1-2; cdr3_nt: TGCACCAGCAGGGCCCGAGCTAACTATGGCTACACCTTC; cdr3_aa: CTSRARANYGYTF
v_call: TRBV14; clone_size: -; d_call: TRBD1; j_call: TRBJ1-1; cdr3_nt: TGTGCCAGCAGCCAAGATCGGGTTACAGGGGGGCCAGCTTTCTTT; cdr3_aa: CASSQDRVTGGPAFF
v_call: TRBV7-9; clone_size: -; d_call: TRBD1; j_call: TRBJ2-2; cdr3_nt: TGTGCCAGCACTACGCAGACAGGGCTCACCGGGGAGCTGTTTTTT; cdr3_aa: CASTTQTGLTGELFF
v_call: TRBV7-2; clone_size: -; d_call: -; j_call: TRBJ1-3; cdr3_nt: TGTGCCAGCAGCTCGCAGGTCGGGTTGAACACCATATATTTT; cdr3_aa: CASSSQVGLNTIYF
v_call: TRBV5-4; clone_size: -; d_call: TRBD1; j_call: TRBJ1-1; cdr3_nt: TGTGCCAGCCGTGACAGGGGCACTGAAGCTTTCTTT; cdr3_aa: CASRDRGTEAFF
v_call: TRBV13; clone_size: -; d_call: -; j_call: TRBJ2-5; cdr3_nt: TGTGCCAGCAGCTTCATATCCCCGGACATGATAGGGGAGACCCAGTACTTC; cdr3_aa: CASSFISPDMIGETQYF
v_call: TRBV2; clone_size: -; d_call: -; j_call: TRBJ1-3; cdr3_nt: TGTGCCAGCAGGCCATGGGTATCGGCAAACACCATATATTTT; cdr3_aa: CASRPWVSANTIYF
v_call: TRBV11-2; clone_size: -; d_call: TRBD2; j_call: TRBJ2-1; cdr3_nt: TGTGCCAGCAGCCAAGAAGGGGAGCTAGCGGGGGGACAAGGGCAGTTCTTC; cdr3_aa: CASSQEGELAGGQGQFF
v_call: TRBV6-6; clone_size: -; d_call: -; j_call: TRBJ1-2; cdr3_nt: TGTGCCAGCAGGCCCGTCGCTGGACAAGTATATGGCTACACCTTC; cdr3_aa: CASRPVAGQVYGYTF